This T cell receptor (beta chain) was sequenced for a study of blood T cells in healthy people across ages. This CDR3 comprises 11 residues. Germline V gives CDR1 MGHRA, CDR2 YSYEKL. With regard to this clonotype: Mismatch with germline at one junction end may stem from a read error.

Alongside a J-beta primer mix, a sample-barcoded 5' primer served in a second PCR lasting about 6 to 11 cycles. MiXCR, applied by TCRdb to the 5' RACE reads, yields one record per CDR3 protein. The sample holds over 950,000 distinct CDR3 sequences; 51% are singletons and the top ten take 20% to 25%. This sequence was found in a woman between 55 and 75 years old in good health. V is TRBV4-1 and J is TRBJ2-1; D unresolved. The material sequenced was blood. The CDR3 bases are TGCGCCAGCAGCCACGACAATGAGCCGTTCTTC. It yields the protein CASSHDNEPFF.